Shown below are 6 T cell receptor beta chains from a single sample sequenced in a study of beta chain features in type 1 diabetes. Every isolated RNA sample was fully reverse transcribed, so sequencing captured expressed TCRB transcripts. Sequenced by immunoSEQ multiplex PCR; TCRdb stores in-frame clones only, minus some. The repertoire holds some 410,000 clones, with about an eighth as singletons. Sequencing was done on a sample of naive CD4+ T cells from blood. The receptors shown here come from a woman aged 18-29 years in good health.

This chain connects TRBV7-2 to TRBJ1-6; perhaps TRBD1 as D (5 bases). Between the trimmed V and J ends, which lost 3 bases and 10 bases, there was a span of 10 bases. Germline V gives CDR1 SGHTA, CDR2 FQGNSA. The CDR3 runs to 13 residues. CDR3 coding DNA: TGTGCCAGCAGCTTCAGGGAAGGGTCACCCCTCCACTTT. Residues: CASSFREGSPLHF.

CDR3 protein: CAISAADRQVADYGYTF. DNA for the CDR3: TGTGCCATCAGTGCCGCGGACAGGCAGGTTGCTGACTATGGCTACACCTTC. The rearrangement uses TRBV10-3 and TRBJ1-2, with 7 bases matching TRBD1. The J segment lost 3 bases and the V segment lost 4 bases, leaving 14 bases of the junction unmatched. This CDR3 region has 17 residues. CDR1 is ENHRY, CDR2 SYGVKD, per germline.

The gene calls are TRBV7-2 and TRBJ1-6, with D hard to call. The CDR3 is made up of 14 amino acids. Trimming removed 2 bases at V and 9 bases at J, with 11 bases between. CDR1 is SGHTA and CDR2 is FQGNSA in the germline V gene. The DNA of the CDR3 is TGTGCCAGCAGCTTAACCGGGCCCAGTTCACCCCTCCACTTT. Residues: CASSLTGPSSPLHF.

Note on this clone: The germline gene is not matched at one end of the junction; a read error may be the cause. The chain has TRBV7-7 and TRBJ2-2, with D perhaps matching TRBD1 (5 bases). CDR1 and CDR2 (germline): SSHAT, FNYEAQ (reference sequence). The CDR3 covers 13 residues. Here the CDR3 reads CASSFTGTGELFF. The DNA of the CDR3 is TGTGCTAGCAGCTTCACAGGCACCGGGGAGCTGTTTTTT. Drawing the rest from reference TRBV7-7 and TRBJ2-2, the complete variable domain is GAGVSQSPRYKVTKRGQDVTLRCDPISSHATLYWYQQALGQGPEFLTYFNYEAQPDKSGLPSDRFSAERPEGSISTLTIQRTEQRDSAMYRCASSFTGTGELFFGEGSRLTVL.

This clone was seen a handful of times. This sequence joins TRBV7-8 and TRBJ1-1; no clear D gene. The V gene lost 0 bases and the J gene lost 2 bases, with 10 bases spanning the gap. The CDR3 contains 15 residues. Germline V gives CDR1 SGHVS, CDR2 FQNEAQ. Here the CDR3 DNA reads TGTGCCAGCAGCTTAGCGGGCAGGACTAACACTGAAGCTTTCTTT. As protein: CASSLAGRTNTEAFF.

V gene TRBV13 combines with J gene TRBJ2-7, with D possibly TRBD2 on 6 matching bases. V lost 0 bases and J 3 bases, leaving 15 bases between the germline ends. Per germline, CDR1 PRHDT and CDR2 FYEKMQ (reference sequence). The CDR3 has 16 residues. In DNA form, the CDR3 reads TGTGCCAGCAGCTTAGGGGGAAGCGGGCACTGCTACGAGCAGTACGTC. Translation gives CASSLGGSGHCYEQYV.